Listed here is a single T cell receptor (beta chain). The data originate from a study of T cell changes during pregnancy in multiple sclerosis. Using immunoSEQ multiplex PCR, the repertoire was profiled, and TCRdb retains in-frame clones only, with some absent. The sample includes about 56,000 clones, around nine tenths of them seen just once. This sequence originates from a female donor in good health, enrolled as a control in a pregnancy study. The specimen comprised peripheral blood, sampled in the first trimester of pregnancy.

The chain's CDR3 is CASSQWGLFTQYF. The CDR3 bases are TGTGCCAGCAGCCAATGGGGACTTTTCACGCAGTATTTT. J is TRBJ2-3 and V is TRBV27; TRBD2 might be the D (6 bases). Germline V lookup: CDR1 MNHEY, CDR2 SMNVEV (reference sequence). Trimming cost V 6 bases and J 9 bases, with 16 bases left between them. The CDR3 has 13 residues.